Listed below are T cell receptor beta chains from one sample, sequenced in a study of shared clonotypes between healthy human individuals. Repertoires were generated with immunoSEQ multiplex PCR, while TCRdb's copy carries only in-frame clones and drops some. The table shows under 2.5 million clones, with around 92% occurring only once. Sequenced material: naive CD4+ T cells from PBMCs. These receptors all stem from a young man in good health. Some clones in this sample may be carry-over from other donors' samples. Both conserved end residues are part of each CDR3. D genes are given only for firm matches. Clone size, where shown, is once, few, many, or a class for clones that have expanded.

cdr3_aa: CASSDLELGSYEQYF; cdr3_nt: TGTGCCAGCAGCGACCTCGAGCTCGGGTCCTACGAGCAGTACTTC; j_call: TRBJ2-7; clone_size: -; v_call: TRBV11-2; d_call: -
cdr3_aa: CASTGTGWGQETQYF; cdr3_nt: TGCGCCAGCACGGGGACAGGGTGGGGGCAAGAGACCCAGTACTTC; j_call: TRBJ2-5; clone_size: -; v_call: TRBV5-1; d_call: TRBD1
cdr3_aa: CSVARMDQETQYF; cdr3_nt: TGCAGCGTCGCTAGGATGGACCAAGAGACCCAGTACTTC; j_call: TRBJ2-5; clone_size: -; v_call: TRBV29-1; d_call: -
cdr3_aa: CASSPRVGVLAKNIQYF; cdr3_nt: TGTGCCAGCAGCCCCCGGGTAGGGGTCCTAGCCAAAAACATTCAGTACTTC; j_call: TRBJ2-4; clone_size: once; v_call: TRBV5-6; d_call: -
cdr3_aa: CASSLSWDVRISYEQYF; cdr3_nt: TGTGCCAGCAGTTTGTCGTGGGATGTGAGAATCTCCTACGAGCAGTACTTC; j_call: TRBJ2-7; clone_size: -; v_call: TRBV28; d_call: -
cdr3_aa: CASSRLGGGTGNTIYF; cdr3_nt: TGTGCCAGCAGTCGCCTTGGGGGGGGCACTGGAAACACCATATATTTT; j_call: TRBJ1-3; clone_size: -; v_call: TRBV28; d_call: -
cdr3_aa: CASNPPGGSYGYTF; cdr3_nt: TGTGCCAGCAACCCCCCCGGGGGCTCCTATGGCTACACCTTC; j_call: TRBJ1-2; clone_size: -; v_call: TRBV28; d_call: -
cdr3_aa: CASSLSGGLTYEQYF; cdr3_nt: TGTGCCAGCAGTTTATCGGGAGGCCTCACCTACGAGCAGTACTTC; j_call: TRBJ2-7; clone_size: -; v_call: TRBV28; d_call: TRBD2
cdr3_aa: CASKNLASGANVLTF; cdr3_nt: TGCGCCAGCAAAAACCTGGCCTCTGGGGCCAACGTCCTGACTTTC; j_call: TRBJ2-6; clone_size: -; v_call: TRBV5-1; d_call: -
cdr3_aa: CASSPPPGQGIGQYF; cdr3_nt: TGTGCCAGCTCACCGCCTCCGGGACAGGGCATCGGGCAGTACTTC; j_call: TRBJ2-7; clone_size: -; v_call: TRBV18; d_call: TRBD1
cdr3_aa: CASSLLGPGAGGEQYF; cdr3_nt: TGTGCCAGCAGCTTACTGGGTCCTGGGGCAGGGGGCGAGCAGTACTTC; j_call: TRBJ2-7; clone_size: once; v_call: TRBV7-3; d_call: TRBD1
cdr3_aa: CASSELRDTQYF; cdr3_nt: TGTGCCAGCAGTGAATTGCGGGATACGCAGTATTTT; j_call: TRBJ2-3; clone_size: -; v_call: TRBV6-1; d_call: -
cdr3_aa: CASSNNQGLTEQYF; cdr3_nt: TGTGCCAGCAGCAATAATCAGGGGTTGACCGAGCAGTACTTC; j_call: TRBJ2-7; clone_size: -; v_call: TRBV6-1; d_call: -
cdr3_aa: CASSNKRGQIRYEQYF; cdr3_nt: TGTGCCAGCAGCAACAAGAGGGGACAGATTCGCTACGAGCAGTACTTC; j_call: TRBJ2-7; clone_size: -; v_call: TRBV21-1; d_call: -
cdr3_aa: CASSIRTRPPYGYTF; cdr3_nt: TGTGCCAGTAGTATACGCACACGACCTCCCTATGGCTACACCTTC; j_call: TRBJ1-2; clone_size: -; v_call: TRBV19; d_call: -
cdr3_aa: CASSEGANTEAFF; cdr3_nt: TGTGCCAGCAGTGAGGGGGCGAACACTGAAGCTTTCTTT; j_call: TRBJ1-1; clone_size: -; v_call: TRBV25-1; d_call: -
cdr3_aa: CASSLGDTGELFF; cdr3_nt: TGCGCCAGCAGCTTAGGGGACACCGGGGAGCTGTTTTTT; j_call: TRBJ2-2; clone_size: -; v_call: TRBV5-1; d_call: -
cdr3_aa: CASSVGTVTDTQYF; cdr3_nt: TGTGCCAGCAGCGTCGGGACAGTCACAGATACGCAGTATTTT; j_call: TRBJ2-3; clone_size: -; v_call: TRBV7-9; d_call: TRBD1
cdr3_aa: CASSRTRGVANVLTF; cdr3_nt: TGTGCCAGCAGCCGAACTCGGGGGGTGGCCAACGTCCTGACTTTC; j_call: TRBJ2-6; clone_size: -; v_call: TRBV14; d_call: TRBD2
cdr3_aa: CASSEGTYYEQYF; cdr3_nt: TGTGCCAGCAGTGAAGGAACTTACTACGAGCAGTACTTC; j_call: TRBJ2-7; clone_size: -; v_call: TRBV6-1; d_call: -
cdr3_aa: CASSRTSGSFTGELFF; cdr3_nt: TGTGCCAGCAGTAGAACTAGCGGGAGTTTCACCGGGGAGCTGTTTTTT; j_call: TRBJ2-2; clone_size: -; v_call: TRBV28; d_call: TRBD2
cdr3_aa: CASSPDEGGQPYEQYF; cdr3_nt: TGTGCCAGCAGCCCGGATGAGGGCGGGCAACCCTACGAGCAGTACTTC; j_call: TRBJ2-7; clone_size: -; v_call: TRBV2; d_call: -
cdr3_aa: CASSAAGLADTQYF; cdr3_nt: TGTGCCAGCAGCGCGGCGGGACTAGCGGATACGCAGTATTTT; j_call: TRBJ2-3; clone_size: -; v_call: TRBV9; d_call: TRBD2
cdr3_aa: CASSLGGRRNYGYTF; cdr3_nt: TGCGCCAGCAGCTTGGGAGGTCGAAGAAACTATGGCTACACCTTC; j_call: TRBJ1-2; clone_size: -; v_call: TRBV5-1; d_call: -
cdr3_aa: CASSLVTNRAFF; cdr3_nt: TGTGCCAGCAGCTTGGTGACGAACCGGGCTTTCTTT; j_call: TRBJ1-1; clone_size: -; v_call: TRBV5-5; d_call: -
cdr3_aa: CASSFFSGVKADTQYF; cdr3_nt: TGCGCCAGCAGCTTTTTTAGCGGGGTGAAGGCAGATACGCAGTATTTT; j_call: TRBJ2-3; clone_size: -; v_call: TRBV5-1; d_call: TRBD2
cdr3_aa: CASNSGGGRDSYNEQFF; cdr3_nt: TGTGCCAGCAACTCCGGGGGAGGGAGAGACTCCTACAATGAGCAGTTCTTC; j_call: TRBJ2-1; clone_size: once; v_call: TRBV2; d_call: TRBD2
cdr3_aa: CASSEERLRNEQFF; cdr3_nt: TGTGCCAGCAGTGAAGAACGGTTAAGGAATGAGCAGTTCTTC; j_call: TRBJ2-1; clone_size: -; v_call: TRBV6-1; d_call: -
cdr3_aa: CASSIRSIGLVGQGVNTEAFF; cdr3_nt: TGTGCCAGTAGTATAAGATCAATTGGCCTCGTCGGACAGGGAGTGAACACTGAAGCTTTCTTT; j_call: TRBJ1-1; clone_size: once; v_call: TRBV19; d_call: TRBD1
cdr3_aa: CASSLGQRGGGQFF; cdr3_nt: TGTGCCAGCAGCTTGGGCCAGCGAGGGGGTGGGCAGTTCTTC; j_call: TRBJ2-1; clone_size: -; v_call: TRBV5-6; d_call: -
cdr3_aa: CASSTAGGPYNEQFF; cdr3_nt: TGCGCCAGCAGCACAGCGGGAGGGCCCTACAATGAGCAGTTCTTC; j_call: TRBJ2-1; clone_size: -; v_call: TRBV5-1; d_call: TRBD2
cdr3_aa: CASSQSGLLAGGGQFF; cdr3_nt: TGCGCCAGCAGCCAATCAGGATTGCTAGCGGGAGGGGGGCAGTTCTTC; j_call: TRBJ2-1; clone_size: -; v_call: TRBV4-1; d_call: TRBD2